Each of the 30 T cell receptor beta chains below was sequenced from the same sample in a study of blood T cells in healthy people across ages. PCR was performed a second time for roughly 7 to 11 cycles using a sample-barcoded 5' primer and a J-beta primer mix. One entry per CDR3 protein results from TCRdb running MiXCR on the 5' RACE reads. The sample lists over a million distinct CDR3 sequences; around 25% were seen once. These data also formed part of another study, on T cells of mothers and their children.

Sample: blood. Source of these receptors: a girl under 10 years old in good health.

V usage is TRBV27 and J usage is TRBJ2-1, with 7 bases fitting TRBD2. CDR1 and CDR2 (germline): MNHEY, SMNVEV (reference sequence). CDR3 size: 16 residues. After removal of 5 bases from V and 4 bases from J, the junction contained 11 bases not matched to a gene. The CDR3 DNA reads TGTGCCAGCAGTCCCTCGGGCGGGGGAACATACAATGAGCAGTTCTTC. Translated: CASSPSGGGTYNEQFF.

This clonotype has a handful of counts. This chain joins TRBV5-1 and TRBJ2-4, with D possibly matching TRBD1 (6 bases). Germline V gene data show CDR1 as SGHRS and CDR2 as YFSETQ. The V and J ends lost 3 bases and 0 bases respectively, with 22 bases between them. The CDR3 length is 19 residues. The CDR3 DNA sequence: TGCGCCAGCAGCTGGGGACACCGAACGCCCGATCTAGCCAAAAACATTCAGTACTTC. Protein: CASSWGHRTPDLAKNIQYF.

This clonotype appeared a few times. The chain links TRBV10-2 to TRBJ2-7; D is undetermined. Germline assignment: CDR1 WSHSY and CDR2 SAAADI. V lost 1 base and J lost 5, with 3 bases in between. The CDR3 is made up of 11 amino acids. The CDR3 sequence is CASSEYHEQYF. The CDR3 coding sequence is TGCGCCAGCAGTGAGTACCACGAGCAGTACTTC.

The V and J genes are TRBV29-1 and TRBJ2-5; TRBD2 is a possible D gene (6 bases). From germline, CDR1 is SQVTM and CDR2 ANQGSEA. This CDR3 comprises 12 residues. V was pared by 4 bases and J by 10 bases, with 16 bases between. Written as DNA, the CDR3 is TGCAGCGTTGCTCTCGGGGGTAGGGACCAGTACTTC. This gives the protein CSVALGGRDQYF.

This clonotype was detected a few times. This chain joins TRBV3-1 and TRBJ2-3; D is ambiguous. CDR1 and CDR2 (germline): LGHDT, YNNKEL (reference sequence). V was shortened by 4 bases and J by 4 bases, with 12 bases between the two germline ends. The CDR3 is 14 amino acids. The CDR3 coding sequence is TGTGCCAGCAGCCGGACCGTAATCTCAGATACGCAGTATTTT. Translating it yields CASSRTVISDTQYF.

In its sample, this clonotype was seen a few times. This sequence joins TRBV7-9 and TRBJ1-2, with TRBD1 identical over 8 bases. CDR1 SEHNR and CDR2 FQNEAQ come from the germline V gene (reference sequence). The V segment lost 4 bases and the J segment 4 bases; nucleotides outside the gene matches: 8. The CDR3 totals 15 residues. CDR3 nucleotide sequence: TGTGCCAGCAGCTCGACCCTAGGGACAGGCTATGGCTACACCTTC. Protein sequence: CASSSTLGTGYGYTF.

Regarding this clonotype: One end of the junction does not line up with germline, which may come from a read error. V is TRBV27 and J is TRBJ1-5, with 7 bases aligning to TRBD1. The CDR3 length is 14 residues. CDR1 is MNHEY, CDR2 SMNVEV, per germline (reference sequence). Here the CDR3 reads CASSGQASNQPQHF. The CDR3 DNA follows: TGTGCAAGCAGCGGACAGGCAAGCAATCAGCCCCAGCATTTT.

The J gene is TRBJ2-1, the V gene TRBV6-1, with D perhaps TRBD2 (5 bases). The CDR3 has 13 residues. Trimming shortened V by 10 bases and J by 3 bases, and 13 bases separated the two germline ends. CDR1 and CDR2 from the germline V gene are MNHNS and SASEGT. This CDR3 is CAIRSSDYNEQFF. The CDR3 DNA reads TGTGCCATCCGTAGTAGCGACTACAATGAGCAGTTCTTC.

This clonotype was seen more than once but under ten times. CDR3 loop: CSASGTSGFQETQYF. The CDR3 nucleotides read TGCAGTGCTAGCGGGACTAGCGGGTTCCAAGAGACCCAGTACTTC. This chain joins TRBV20-1 and TRBJ2-5, with 12 bases aligning to TRBD2. The CDR3 extends over 15 amino acids. With V trimmed by 3 bases and J by 1 base, 3 bases remained unmatched. CDR1 and CDR2 (germline): DFQATT, SNEGSKA (reference sequence).

V gene TRBV27 combines with J gene TRBJ2-7; 8 nucleotides match TRBD1. The CDR3 runs to 16 residues. The ends lost 2 bases at V and 3 bases at J; junction bases unmatched: 9. Germline V gene lookup returns CDR1 MNHEY and CDR2 SMNVEV (reference sequence). CDR3 sequence reads: CASSLREAGGYYEQYF. Here the CDR3 DNA reads TGTGCCAGCAGTTTAAGGGAGGCAGGGGGCTACTACGAGCAGTACTTC.

There are a few counts of this clonotype. The chain is built from TRBV6-2 or TRBV6-3 and TRBJ2-5; the match to TRBD2 covers 10 bases. The CDR3 runs 15 residues. The V gene end was trimmed by 9 bases and the J gene end by 1 base; junction bases not matched to a gene: 8. Germline V gives CDR1 MNHEY, CDR2 SVGEGT. The CDR3 DNA is TGTGCCAGTAGCAGATCTAGCGGGGGCCAAGAGACCCAGTACTTC. This translates into CASSRSSGGQETQYF.

This clonotype turned up a few times. The chain has TRBV9 and TRBJ1-1; D remains unclear. Trimming shortened V by 0 bases and J by 4 bases, and 10 bases separated the two germline ends. The CDR3 loop spans 14 amino acids. Germline V lookup: CDR1 SGDLS, CDR2 YYNGEE. The CDR3, as DNA: TGTGCCAGCAGCGTAGCCTACACTGGCACTGAAGCTTTCTTT. It codes for CASSVAYTGTEAFF.

This clonotype was seen a few times. The CDR3 DNA reads TGTGCCAGCAGCCGCCGAGGGGGCTCCTACAATGAGCAGTTCTTC. This codes for CASSRRGGSYNEQFF. The chain joins TRBV3-1 to TRBJ2-1, with D tentatively TRBD1 (6 bases). Looked up from germline, CDR1 is LGHDT and CDR2 is YNNKEL (reference sequence). The CDR3 is made up of 15 amino acids. The V and J ends lost 4 bases and 0 bases respectively, with 10 bases between them.

The rearrangement uses TRBV2 and TRBJ2-1; D is perhaps TRBD2 (5 bases). The length of the CDR3 is 17 residues. The germline V gene encodes CDR1 SNHLY and CDR2 FYNNEI. Trimming took off 5 bases at V and 8 bases at J, with 25 bases between the two ends. CDR3 DNA sequence: TGTGCCAGCAGTCTCCAACCGGGAATATTATCGGGTCATGAGCAGTTCTTC. The encoded protein is CASSLQPGILSGHEQFF.

This sequence joins TRBV6-5 and TRBJ1-2, with D perhaps TRBD1 (6 bases). Germline loops: CDR1 MNHEY, CDR2 SVGAGI. V dropped 7 bases and J dropped 6 bases, with 9 bases sitting between them. The CDR3 is 11 residues long. CDR3 nucleotides: TGTGCCAGCAAGGAGGGGGATGGCTACACCTTC. It codes for CASKEGDGYTF.

This chain connects TRBV7-9 to TRBJ1-1, with unresolved D. The V end lost 4 bases, the J end lost 7 bases, and 13 bases lay between the germline ends. The CDR3 is made up of 13 amino acids. The germline V gene has CDR1 SEHNR and CDR2 FQNEAQ (reference sequence). CDR3 residues: CASSSPSPGEAFF. Written as DNA, the CDR3 is TGTGCCAGCAGCTCCCCATCGCCCGGTGAAGCTTTCTTT.

This clonotype occurred a few times. This chain joins TRBV10-3 and TRBJ2-3; D might be TRBD2 (5 bases). This CDR3 has 13 amino acids. V lost 4 bases and J lost 4, with 9 bases in between. Germline CDR1 ENHRY, CDR2 SYGVKD. CDR3 sequence (DNA): TGTGCCATCAGTGGAGGACTTGCAGATACGCAGTATTTT. Protein sequence: CAISGGLADTQYF.

This clonotype was counted only a few times. The chain recombines TRBV4-1 with TRBJ1-4, with D maybe TRBD1 (6 bases). This CDR3 contains 16 residues. The V gene lost 9 bases and the J gene lost 5 bases, with 22 bases spanning the gap. The germline V gene encodes CDR1 MGHRA and CDR2 YSYEKL. The CDR3 sequence is CASSTGLGELNEKLFF. The CDR3 DNA reads as TGCGCCAGTTCAACAGGGCTGGGTGAGTTAAATGAAAAACTGTTTTTT.

This clonotype was counted a few times. The rearrangement links TRBV15 to TRBJ2-1, with D perhaps TRBD2 (5 bases). Trimming took off 1 base at V and 8 bases at J, with 12 bases between the two ends. There are 14 residues in the CDR3. The germline V gene has CDR1 LNHNV and CDR2 YYDKDF (reference sequence). In DNA form, the CDR3 reads TGTGCCACCAGCAGAGCGTGGGGAGACGATGAGCAGTTCTTC. It yields the protein CATSRAWGDDEQFF.

There are a few counts of this clonotype. The chain joins TRBV7-9 to TRBJ2-1; no clear D gene. V lost 2 bases to trimming and J lost 0 bases, with 8 bases between them. The CDR3 loop spans 15 amino acids. From germline, CDR1 is SEHNR and CDR2 FQNEAQ (reference sequence). The CDR3 is CASSLFSPSYNEQFF. For the CDR3, the DNA is TGTGCCAGCAGCTTATTCAGTCCCTCCTACAATGAGCAGTTCTTC.

The genes are TRBV7-2 and TRBJ2-4, with D unclear. Trimming removed 5 bases at V and 0 bases at J, with 14 bases between. CDR1 and CDR2 (germline): SGHTA, FQGNSA. The CDR3 is 16 residues long. The CDR3: CASSGSDSLAKNIQYF. CDR3 DNA sequence: TGTGCCAGCAGCGGGTCAGACTCTTTAGCCAAAAACATTCAGTACTTC.

The sample holds a few counts of this clonotype. The chain joins TRBV9 to TRBJ2-7, with D unresolved. CDR3 size: 15 residues. With 2 bases removed from V and 1 base from J, the gap between germline ends came to 13 bases. Per germline, CDR1 SGDLS and CDR2 YYNGEE. CDR3 sequence: CASSVDSWSSYEQYF. CDR3 coding DNA: TGTGCCAGCAGCGTCGATAGCTGGTCGTCCTACGAGCAGTACTTC.

V gene TRBV6-2 or TRBV6-3 combines with J gene TRBJ2-5; D is unclear. The J call is in doubt because the DNA end fits TRBJ2-1 better. Germline V gene data show CDR1 as MNHEY and CDR2 as SVGEGT. CDR3 length equals 12 residues. CDR3 in DNA: TGTGCCAGCAGTTACCCCACAAATGAGCAGTTCTTC. This codes for CASSYPTNEQFF.

On this clonotype: The germline gene is not matched at one end of the junction; a read error may be the cause. The J gene is TRBJ2-5, the V gene TRBV20-1, with D perhaps TRBD2 (5 bases). The germline CDR1 and CDR2 sequences are DFQATT and SNEGSKA (reference sequence). CDR3 length: 13 amino acids. CDR3 nucleotides: TGCAGCGCTAGGACTGCGGGCCAAGAGACCCAGTACTTC. Amino acids: CSARTAGQETQYF.

The V and J genes are TRBV29-1 and TRBJ2-1; 7 nucleotides line up with TRBD2. V lost 1 base to trimming and J lost 8 bases; unmatched junction nucleotides: 8. This CDR3 is 14 amino acids long. Germline lookup yields CDR1 SQVTM and CDR2 ANQGSEA. DNA for the CDR3: TGCAGCGTTGAAGGCGGGAGAAGGCTGGATGAGCAGTTCTTC. Encoded protein: CSVEGGRRLDEQFF.

This clonotype was observed once. The rearrangement links TRBV9 to TRBJ2-3, with TRBD1 matching over 9 bases. Germline V CDR1 and CDR2: SGDLS, YYNGEE. Trimming removed 2 bases from V and 4 bases from J; junction bases left unmatched: 5. The length of the CDR3 is 15 residues. The CDR3 nucleotides read TGTGCCAGCAGCGTGACAGGGGGAGGGTCAGATACGCAGTATTTT. Amino acids: CASSVTGGGSDTQYF.

The rearrangement joins TRBV7-9 to TRBJ1-1, with D possibly TRBD1 on 5 matching bases. The CDR3 has 14 amino acids. V was clipped by 5 bases and J by 8 bases, with 18 bases between them. The germline gives CDR1 SEHNR, CDR2 FQNEAQ (reference sequence). The CDR3 sequence is CASSTSHGGFEAFF. The CDR3 bases are TGTGCCAGCAGCACGTCCCATGGGGGATTCGAAGCTTTCTTT.

The DNA for the CDR3 is TGTGCCATCAGTGAAGCCCCAGATAACTATGGCTACACCTTC. It encodes CAISEAPDNYGYTF. The V call is TRBV10-3, the J call TRBJ1-2; the D is unclear. The CDR3 contains 14 residues. Germline lookup yields CDR1 ENHRY and CDR2 SYGVKD. The V end lost 3 bases, the J end lost 1 base, and 9 bases lay between the germline ends.

The V call is TRBV6-1, the J call TRBJ1-1; D remains ambiguous. This CDR3 region has 10 residues. Trimming took 4 bases from V and 6 from J, leaving 3 bases between them. CDR1 is MNHNS and CDR2 is SASEGT in the germline V gene. DNA for the CDR3: TGTGCCAGCAGTGTTTCTGAAGCTTTCTTT. Protein product: CASSVSEAFF.

This clonotype appeared a single time. The genes are TRBV6-6 and TRBJ1-3; D possibly corresponds to TRBD1 (5 bases). Germline values: CDR1 MNHNY, CDR2 SVGAGI (reference sequence). The CDR3 is made up of 13 amino acids. Deletions cut 2 bases from V and 8 bases from J, with 10 bases between. The CDR3: CASSYDSGDTIYF. For the CDR3, the DNA is TGTGCCAGCAGTTACGACAGCGGGGACACCATATATTTT.